This TCR beta chain was sequenced in a study of technical replicates of blood from a handful of donors. The CDR3 runs 12 residues. The method was immunoSEQ multiplex PCR; TCRdb's version includes in-frame clones alone and lacks a portion of them. The data hold tens of thousands of clones, with around 96% observed a single time. The chain employs TRBV21-1 and TRBJ1-2; the tabulated D call, TRBD1, remains unverified against the DNA. TRBV21-1 is termed a pseudogene. The sample comprised T cells isolated from PBMCs. The sequence was collected from a human donor in good health. The CDR3 protein is CASSKGAWGYTF. For the CDR3, the DNA is TGTGCCAGCAGCAAGGGGGCTTGGGGCTACACCTTC.